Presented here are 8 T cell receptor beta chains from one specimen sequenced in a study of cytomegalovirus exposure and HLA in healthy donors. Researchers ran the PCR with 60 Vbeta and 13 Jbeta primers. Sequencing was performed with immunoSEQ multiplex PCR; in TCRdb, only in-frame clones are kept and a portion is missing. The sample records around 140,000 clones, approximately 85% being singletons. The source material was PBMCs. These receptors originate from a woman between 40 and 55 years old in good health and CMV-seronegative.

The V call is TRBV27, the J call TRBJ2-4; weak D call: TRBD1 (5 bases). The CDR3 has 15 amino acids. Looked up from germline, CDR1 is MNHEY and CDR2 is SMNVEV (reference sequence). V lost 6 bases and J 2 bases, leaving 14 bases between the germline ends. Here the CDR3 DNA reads TGTGCCAGCAGGACCCATCAGGGTCCCAAAAACATTCAGTACTTC. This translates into CASRTHQGPKNIQYF.

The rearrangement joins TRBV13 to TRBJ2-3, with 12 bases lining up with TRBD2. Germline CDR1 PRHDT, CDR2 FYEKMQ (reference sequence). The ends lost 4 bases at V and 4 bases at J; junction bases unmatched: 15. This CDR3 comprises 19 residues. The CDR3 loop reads CASSSTSDLTSGSPDTQYF. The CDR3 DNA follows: TGTGCCAGCAGCTCAACATCCGATTTGACTAGCGGGAGTCCAGATACGCAGTATTTT.

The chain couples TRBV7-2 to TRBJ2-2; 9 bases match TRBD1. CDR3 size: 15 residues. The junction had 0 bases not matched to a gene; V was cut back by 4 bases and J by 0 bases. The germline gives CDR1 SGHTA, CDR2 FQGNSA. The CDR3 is CASSYRGPNTGELFF. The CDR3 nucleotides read TGTGCCAGCAGCTACAGGGGGCCGAACACCGGGGAGCTGTTTTTT.

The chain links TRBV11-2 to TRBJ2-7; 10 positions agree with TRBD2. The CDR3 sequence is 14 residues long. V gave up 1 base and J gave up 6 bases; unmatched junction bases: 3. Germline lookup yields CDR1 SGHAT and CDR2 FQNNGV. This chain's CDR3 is CASSLASGSVEQYF. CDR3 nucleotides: TGTGCCAGCAGCTTAGCTAGCGGGAGTGTCGAGCAGTACTTC. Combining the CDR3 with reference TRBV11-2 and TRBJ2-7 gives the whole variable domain EAGVAQSPRYKIIEKRQSVAFWCNPISGHATLYWYQQILGQGPKLLIQFQNNGVVDDSQLPKDRFSAERLKGVDSTLKIQPAKLEDSAVYLCASSLASGSVEQYFGPGTRLTVT.

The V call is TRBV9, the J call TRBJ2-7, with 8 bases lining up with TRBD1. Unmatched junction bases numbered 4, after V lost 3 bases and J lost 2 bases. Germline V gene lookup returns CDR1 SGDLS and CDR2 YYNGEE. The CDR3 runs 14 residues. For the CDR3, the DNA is TGTGCCAGCAGCGCAGGGACAGGCCCCTACGAGCAGTACTTC. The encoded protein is CASSAGTGPYEQYF.

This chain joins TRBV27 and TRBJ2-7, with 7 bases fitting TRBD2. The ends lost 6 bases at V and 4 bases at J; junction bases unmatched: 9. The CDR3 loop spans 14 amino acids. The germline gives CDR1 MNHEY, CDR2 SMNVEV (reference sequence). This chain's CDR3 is CASSSLGGVYEQYF. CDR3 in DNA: TGTGCCAGCAGCTCCCTTGGGGGGGTGTACGAGCAGTACTTC.

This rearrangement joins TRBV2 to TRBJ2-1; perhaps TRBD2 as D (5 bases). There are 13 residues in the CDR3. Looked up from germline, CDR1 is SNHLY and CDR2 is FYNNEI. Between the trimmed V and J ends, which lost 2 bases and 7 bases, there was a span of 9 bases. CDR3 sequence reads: CASSEPSRNEQFF. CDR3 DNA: TGTGCCAGCAGTGAACCTAGCAGGAATGAGCAGTTCTTC. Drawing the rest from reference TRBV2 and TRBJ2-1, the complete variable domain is EPEVTQTPSHQVTQMGQEVILRCVPISNHLYFYWYRQILGQKVEFLVSFYNNEISEKSEIFDDQFSVERPDGSNFTLKIRSTKLEDSAMYFCASSEPSRNEQFFGPGTRLTVL.

CDR3 protein: CASSFGQGATGELFF. The CDR3 DNA is TGCGCCAGCAGCTTTGGGCAGGGGGCGACCGGGGAGCTGTTTTTT. This chain joins TRBV5-1 and TRBJ2-2; 8 bases agree with TRBD1. Germline V gene data show CDR1 as SGHRS and CDR2 as YFSETQ. With 2 bases clipped from V and 5 bases from J, the junction kept 5 bases outside the gene matches. The length of the CDR3 is 15 residues.